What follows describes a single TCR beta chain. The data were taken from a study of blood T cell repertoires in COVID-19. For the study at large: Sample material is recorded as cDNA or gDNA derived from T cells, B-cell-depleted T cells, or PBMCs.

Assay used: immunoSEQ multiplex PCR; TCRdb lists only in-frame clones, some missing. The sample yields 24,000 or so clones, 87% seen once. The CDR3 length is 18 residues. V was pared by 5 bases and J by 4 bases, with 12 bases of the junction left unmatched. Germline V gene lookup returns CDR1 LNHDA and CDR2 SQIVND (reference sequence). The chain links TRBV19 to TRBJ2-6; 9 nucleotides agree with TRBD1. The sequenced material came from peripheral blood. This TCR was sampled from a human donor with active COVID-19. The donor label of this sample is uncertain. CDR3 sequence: CASSFRTGEASGANVLTF. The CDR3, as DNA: TGTGCCAGTAGTTTTCGGACAGGGGAAGCGTCCGGGGCCAACGTCCTGACTTTC. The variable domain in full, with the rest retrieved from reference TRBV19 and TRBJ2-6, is DGGITQSPKYLFRKEGQNVTLSCEQNLNHDAMYWYRQDPGQGLRLIYYSQIVNDFQKGDIAEGYSVSREKKESFPLTVTSAQKNPTAFYLCASSFRTGEASGANVLTFGAGSRLTVL.